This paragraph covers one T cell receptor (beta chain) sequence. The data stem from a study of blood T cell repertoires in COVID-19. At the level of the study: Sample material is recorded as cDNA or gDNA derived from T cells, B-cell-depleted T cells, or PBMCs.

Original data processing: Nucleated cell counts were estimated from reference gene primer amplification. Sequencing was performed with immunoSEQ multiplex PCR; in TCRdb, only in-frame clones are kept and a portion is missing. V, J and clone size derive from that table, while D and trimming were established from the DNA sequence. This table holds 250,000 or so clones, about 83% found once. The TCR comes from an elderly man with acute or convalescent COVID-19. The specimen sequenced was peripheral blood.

The CDR3 loop is CAAGIRLAGELFF. DNA of the CDR3: TGTGCAGCAGGAATCCGGTTGGCCGGGGAGCTGTTTTTT. This chain uses TRBV27 with TRBJ2-2; D is ambiguous. The CDR3 is 13 amino acids. Looked up from germline, CDR1 is MNHEY and CDR2 is SMNVEV (reference sequence).